This T cell receptor (beta chain) emerged from a study of response to subunit inactivated influenza vaccine. Trimming took 4 bases from V and 4 from J; bases not matched to a gene: 6. CDR3 length equals 16 residues. The germline CDR1 and CDR2 sequences are MGHDK and SYGVNS. MiXCR, applied by TCRdb to the RT-PCR reads, yields one record per CDR3 protein. This sample has around 570,000 distinct CDR3 sequences, with 7.6% found just once. V and J are TRBV25-1 and TRBJ2-5; 13 bases agree with TRBD2. This clonotype was obtained from a man in his fifties or sixties who received an inactivated influenza vaccine. This sample comprised PBMCs from blood, obtained less than 30 months after vaccination. CDR3 sequence (DNA): TGTGCCAGCAGTGGCCGGACTAGCGGGAGCCCAGAGACCCAGTACTTC. The encoded protein is CASSGRTSGSPETQYF.